Listed below are T cell receptor beta chains from one sample, sequenced in a study of blood T cell repertoires in COVID-19. Profiled with immunoSEQ multiplex PCR; TCRdb holds only in-frame clones, not every one. There are roughly 400,000 clones in the sample; approximately 91% occur only once, and about 1.5% lies in the top ten. Sequenced input: PBMCs or T cells enriched from blood (not recorded which). The receptors derive from a woman aged 18-35 years who had been exposed to COVID-19. The CDR3 runs from the conserved cysteine through the conserved F or W. D genes are given only for firm matches. Only some rows state a clone size, as once, few, many or a class for expanded clones.

D gene: TRBD1; V gene: TRBV7-2; clone size: NA; J gene: TRBJ1-5; CDR3 DNA: TGTGCCAGCAGCTACTTCAGGGGGAGTCAGCCCCAGCATTTT; CDR3 protein: CASSYFRGSQPQHF
D gene: TRBD1; V gene: TRBV12-3/TRBV12-4; clone size: NA; J gene: TRBJ1-5; CDR3 DNA: TGTGCCAGCGCCAGGGGGGCATTTCAGCCCCAGCATTTT; CDR3 protein: CASARGAFQPQHF
D gene: NA; V gene: TRBV7-9; clone size: NA; J gene: TRBJ2-3; CDR3 DNA: TGTGCCAGCAGCTCGGGAGCCACAGGGGCGGCGGGGCTAGATACGCAGTATTTT; CDR3 protein: CASSSGATGAAGLDTQYF
D gene: NA; V gene: TRBV5-1; clone size: NA; J gene: TRBJ2-7; CDR3 DNA: TGCGCCAGCACCCCTGGGGCGGCGTACGAGCAGTACTTC; CDR3 protein: CASTPGAAYEQYF
D gene: NA; V gene: TRBV19; clone size: few; J gene: TRBJ2-2; CDR3 DNA: TGTGCCAGTATTCGGGACACGAACACCGGGGAGCTGTTTTTT; CDR3 protein: CASIRDTNTGELFF
D gene: NA; V gene: TRBV6-5; clone size: NA; J gene: TRBJ1-6; CDR3 DNA: TGTGCCAGCAGTTTTGGGGTCTCTAGGGGTTCACCCCTCCACTTT; CDR3 protein: CASSFGVSRGSPLHF
D gene: NA; V gene: TRBV28; clone size: few; J gene: TRBJ1-1; CDR3 DNA: TGTGCCAGCAGTTTATGGCAGGGGAACACTGAAGCTTTCTTT; CDR3 protein: CASSLWQGNTEAFF
D gene: TRBD2; V gene: TRBV29-1; clone size: NA; J gene: TRBJ2-5; CDR3 DNA: TGCAGCGTGGGCTGGCGGGAGCTCGAGACCCAGTACTTC; CDR3 protein: CSVGWRELETQYF
D gene: TRBD1; V gene: TRBV7-9; clone size: NA; J gene: TRBJ1-2; CDR3 DNA: TGTGCCAGCAGCTTCTTGGGGGACAGGGACTACACCTTC; CDR3 protein: CASSFLGDRDYTF
D gene: TRBD1; V gene: TRBV7-9; clone size: NA; J gene: TRBJ1-3; CDR3 DNA: TGTGCCAGCAGCTCCCCGGGGACAGCGCCTGGAAACACCATATATTTT; CDR3 protein: CASSSPGTAPGNTIYF
D gene: NA; V gene: TRBV18; clone size: NA; J gene: TRBJ2-5; CDR3 DNA: TGTGCCAGCTCGCAAGCACCCCGGACAGAGGGGACCCAGTACTTC; CDR3 protein: CASSQAPRTEGTQYF
D gene: NA; V gene: TRBV5-6; clone size: NA; J gene: TRBJ1-2; CDR3 DNA: TGTGCCAGCAGCCTGGACAGCATGTATGGCTACACCTTC; CDR3 protein: CASSLDSMYGYTF
D gene: NA; V gene: TRBV25-1; clone size: NA; J gene: TRBJ1-5; CDR3 DNA: TGTGCCAGCAGTAACCCGGGACTTCAGGAACAGCCCCAGCATTTT; CDR3 protein: CASSNPGLQEQPQHF
D gene: NA; V gene: TRBV14; clone size: NA; J gene: TRBJ1-6; CDR3 DNA: TGTGCCAGCAGCCTACAAGGGAGTTCTTCACCCCTCCACTTT; CDR3 protein: CASSLQGSSSPLHF
D gene: TRBD2; V gene: TRBV7-9; clone size: NA; J gene: TRBJ2-1; CDR3 DNA: TGTGCCAGCAGCCCGGATGGTGCTAGCGGGAGGGTTGAGCAGTTCTTC; CDR3 protein: CASSPDGASGRVEQFF
D gene: TRBD1; V gene: TRBV2; clone size: NA; J gene: TRBJ1-3; CDR3 DNA: TGTGCCAGCAGTTCCGGGACAGGGCCTGGAAACACCATATATTTT; CDR3 protein: CASSSGTGPGNTIYF
D gene: TRBD1; V gene: TRBV5-5; clone size: NA; J gene: TRBJ2-3; CDR3 DNA: TGTGCCAGCAGCCCCACAGGGGGGTGGGGCACAGATACGCAGTATTTT; CDR3 protein: CASSPTGGWGTDTQYF
D gene: NA; V gene: TRBV6-1; clone size: once; J gene: TRBJ2-7; CDR3 DNA: TGTGCCAGCAGTTCCACAGGGAAAGTGTACGAGCAGTACTTC; CDR3 protein: CASSSTGKVYEQYF
D gene: NA; V gene: TRBV19; clone size: NA; J gene: TRBJ2-3; CDR3 DNA: TGTGCCAGTAGTGTCCGGGGGTTCAGCACAGATACGCAGTATTTT; CDR3 protein: CASSVRGFSTDTQYF
D gene: NA; V gene: TRBV29-1; clone size: NA; J gene: TRBJ1-4; CDR3 DNA: TGCAGCGTTGCTAGGGGCCGAGGTGAAAAACTGTTTTTT; CDR3 protein: CSVARGRGEKLFF
D gene: TRBD1; V gene: TRBV28; clone size: NA; J gene: TRBJ1-1; CDR3 DNA: TGTGCCAGCAGGACAGGGGGCCTAGTCGGAGCTTTCTTT; CDR3 protein: CASRTGGLVGAFF
D gene: TRBD1; V gene: TRBV7-9; clone size: NA; J gene: TRBJ2-5; CDR3 DNA: TGTGCCAGCAGCTTCTTGGGACAGGTTCGGCAAGAGACCCAGTACTTC; CDR3 protein: CASSFLGQVRQETQYF
D gene: NA; V gene: TRBV12-3/TRBV12-4; clone size: NA; J gene: TRBJ2-5; CDR3 DNA: TGTGCCAGCAGCCCGGGCCGACCGGAGGCCCAGTACTTC; CDR3 protein: CASSPGRPEAQYF
D gene: TRBD1; V gene: TRBV6-2/TRBV6-3; clone size: NA; J gene: TRBJ1-1; CDR3 DNA: TGTGCCAGCAGTTACTCGAGGGACAGGGGGCTTACTGAAGCTTTCTTT; CDR3 protein: CASSYSRDRGLTEAFF
D gene: TRBD1; V gene: TRBV2; clone size: NA; J gene: TRBJ2-7; CDR3 DNA: TGTGCCAGCAGTGGGACAGGGGGATACGAGCAGTACTTC; CDR3 protein: CASSGTGGYEQYF
D gene: NA; V gene: TRBV28; clone size: NA; J gene: TRBJ2-7; CDR3 DNA: TGTGCCAGCAGTTTATCAGGCAGGGTTAATACTTACGAGCAGTACTTC; CDR3 protein: CASSLSGRVNTYEQYF
D gene: TRBD1; V gene: TRBV6-5; clone size: NA; J gene: TRBJ2-7; CDR3 DNA: TGTGCCAGCGAGGAGACGGGACAGGGAACCTACGAGCAGTACTTC; CDR3 protein: CASEETGQGTYEQYF
D gene: NA; V gene: TRBV25-1; clone size: NA; J gene: TRBJ1-1; CDR3 DNA: TGTGCCAGCAGTGACGGGACAAAGGGTACTATGAACACTGAAGCTTTCTTT; CDR3 protein: CASSDGTKGTMNTEAFF
D gene: NA; V gene: TRBV30; clone size: few; J gene: TRBJ2-7; CDR3 DNA: TGTGCCTGGCTCCGAGCCTACGAGCAGTACTTC; CDR3 protein: CAWLRAYEQYF
D gene: TRBD1; V gene: TRBV18; clone size: NA; J gene: TRBJ1-4; CDR3 DNA: TGTGCCAGCTCACCCCGACAGGGGGAAACTACTGAAAAACTGTTTTTT; CDR3 protein: CASSPRQGETTEKLFF
D gene: TRBD1; V gene: TRBV7-9; clone size: few; J gene: TRBJ1-2; CDR3 DNA: TGTGCCAGCAGCTCCAGGGGGTCGAACTATGGCTACACCTTC; CDR3 protein: CASSSRGSNYGYTF
D gene: NA; V gene: TRBV9; clone size: NA; J gene: TRBJ2-2; CDR3 DNA: TGTGCCAGCAGCGTAGATCAGGGGATCGGGGAGCTGTTTTTT; CDR3 protein: CASSVDQGIGELFF
D gene: TRBD1; V gene: TRBV7-6; clone size: NA; J gene: TRBJ2-1; CDR3 DNA: TGTGCCAGCAGCTTACCACCGGGACAGGGTCCCTACAATGAGCAGTTCTTC; CDR3 protein: CASSLPPGQGPYNEQFF
D gene: TRBD1; V gene: TRBV4-3; clone size: once; J gene: TRBJ2-7; CDR3 DNA: TGCGCCAGCAGCACGGGACAGCAATCCTCCTACGAGCAGTACTTC; CDR3 protein: CASSTGQQSSYEQYF
D gene: NA; V gene: TRBV19; clone size: NA; J gene: TRBJ2-2; CDR3 DNA: TGTGCCAGTAGGCTTTCTATGAACACCGGGGAGCTGTTTTTT; CDR3 protein: CASRLSMNTGELFF
D gene: NA; V gene: TRBV14; clone size: NA; J gene: TRBJ2-5; CDR3 DNA: TGTGCCAGCAGCCACCGATTGCAGCAAGAGACCCAGTACTTC; CDR3 protein: CASSHRLQQETQYF
D gene: NA; V gene: TRBV5-6; clone size: NA; J gene: TRBJ1-2; CDR3 DNA: TGTGCCAGCAGCTTAAGTAGCACCATGGGCTACACCTTC; CDR3 protein: CASSLSSTMGYTF
D gene: TRBD2; V gene: TRBV5-1; clone size: once; J gene: TRBJ2-7; CDR3 DNA: TGCGCCAGCAGCCCTCTAGCGGAAGGCTCCTACGAGCAGTACTTC; CDR3 protein: CASSPLAEGSYEQYF
D gene: TRBD1; V gene: TRBV7-9; clone size: NA; J gene: TRBJ2-2; CDR3 DNA: TGTGCCAGCAGCTTAGTGGGGACAGTCACCGGGGAGCTGTTTTTT; CDR3 protein: CASSLVGTVTGELFF
D gene: NA; V gene: TRBV24-1; clone size: NA; J gene: TRBJ2-2; CDR3 DNA: TGTGCCACCAGTGACGACAGGGGAGGGAAGGCCGGGGAGCTGTTTTTT; CDR3 protein: CATSDDRGGKAGELFF
D gene: TRBD2; V gene: TRBV6-5; clone size: NA; J gene: TRBJ2-3; CDR3 DNA: TGTGCCAGCAGTTACCTACTAGCGGGAGGGGTAGATACGCAGTATTTT; CDR3 protein: CASSYLLAGGVDTQYF
D gene: TRBD2; V gene: TRBV4-1; clone size: NA; J gene: TRBJ2-7; CDR3 DNA: TGCGCCAGCAGCCAACCGGAGCGGGGTGGCTACGAGCAGTACTTC; CDR3 protein: CASSQPERGGYEQYF
D gene: NA; V gene: TRBV24-1; clone size: NA; J gene: TRBJ1-4; CDR3 DNA: TGTGCCACCAGTGAGGGAGGGTATATAGGTGAAAAACTGTTTTTT; CDR3 protein: CATSEGGYIGEKLFF
D gene: TRBD1; V gene: TRBV27; clone size: few; J gene: TRBJ1-4; CDR3 DNA: TGTGCCAGCAGTGAGACAGGGTTCGGTAACGAAAAACTGTTTTTT; CDR3 protein: CASSETGFGNEKLFF
D gene: NA; V gene: TRBV21-1; clone size: NA; J gene: TRBJ2-4; CDR3 DNA: TGTGCCAGCAGCCTCCCTTGGGGTCAGGGAGGCCCTTTAGCCAAAAACATTCAGTACTTC; CDR3 protein: CASSLPWGQGGPLAKNIQYF
D gene: TRBD1; V gene: TRBV28; clone size: NA; J gene: TRBJ2-7; CDR3 DNA: TGTGCCAGCAGTGGACAGGCTTCCTACGAGCAGTACTTC; CDR3 protein: CASSGQASYEQYF
D gene: TRBD2; V gene: TRBV27; clone size: NA; J gene: TRBJ2-7; CDR3 DNA: TGTGCCAGCAGTTTAGGGGGGACTAGCGGGAGGGTGCAGTACTTC; CDR3 protein: CASSLGGTSGRVQYF
D gene: TRBD1; V gene: TRBV2; clone size: NA; J gene: TRBJ1-1; CDR3 DNA: TGTGCCACCAGGCGGGACAGAGCTTTGAACACTGAAGCTTTCTTT; CDR3 protein: CATRRDRALNTEAFF
D gene: NA; V gene: TRBV3-1/TRBV3-2; clone size: NA; J gene: TRBJ2-3; CDR3 DNA: TGTGCCAGCAGCCAAGGGAGTGGCACAGATACGCAGTATTTT; CDR3 protein: CASSQGSGTDTQYF
D gene: TRBD2; V gene: TRBV19; clone size: NA; J gene: TRBJ2-1; CDR3 DNA: TGTGCCAGTAGTAGGGGACTAGCAAAGGATGAGCAGTTCTTC; CDR3 protein: CASSRGLAKDEQFF